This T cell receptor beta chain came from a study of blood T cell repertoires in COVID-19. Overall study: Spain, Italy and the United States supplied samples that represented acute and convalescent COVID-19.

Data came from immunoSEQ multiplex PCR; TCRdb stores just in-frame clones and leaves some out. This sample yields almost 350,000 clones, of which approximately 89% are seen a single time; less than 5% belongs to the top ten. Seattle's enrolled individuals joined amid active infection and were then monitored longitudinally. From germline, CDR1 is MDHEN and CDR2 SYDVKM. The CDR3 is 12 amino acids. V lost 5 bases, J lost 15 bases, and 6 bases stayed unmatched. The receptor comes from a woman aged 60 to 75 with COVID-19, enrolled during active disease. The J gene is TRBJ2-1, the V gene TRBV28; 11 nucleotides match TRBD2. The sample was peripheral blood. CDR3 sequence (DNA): TGTGCCAGCAGTCTGGGACTAGCGGCTCCGTTCTTC. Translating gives CASSLGLAAPFF.